The 31 T cell receptor beta chains in this list originate from one sample, sequenced in a study of T cell responses to AZD1222 COVID-19 vaccine. The assay was immunoSEQ multiplex PCR, and TCRdb's table has in-frame clones only and misses some. The data contain around 100,000 clones, 85% to 90% of them seen just once; the ten biggest clones take up less than 6%. Here the sequenced sample was peripheral blood, taken on day 0 of AZD1222 vaccination. The source of these receptors is an adult in good health.

The chain employs TRBV5-1 and TRBJ2-7; TRBD1 is a possible D gene (5 bases). CDR1 and CDR2 (germline): SGHRS, YFSETQ. CDR3 size: 14 residues. The V and J ends lost 1 base and 2 bases respectively, with 10 bases between them. In DNA, the CDR3 is TGCGCCAGCAGCTTGCAGGGCGCAACCTACGAGCAGTACTTC. Amino acids: CASSLQGATYEQYF.

The chain is built from TRBV4-2 and TRBJ2-2; 9 bases are a match to TRBD2. CDR3 length: 17 residues. The germline V gene has CDR1 LGHNA and CDR2 YNFKEQ. Trimming at V came to 0 bases and at J to 2 bases, leaving 4 bases not matched to a gene. As DNA, the CDR3 is TGTGCCAGCAGCCAAGAATCTAGCGGGGTCAACACCGGGGAGCTGTTTTTT. It is translated as CASSQESSGVNTGELFF.

V is TRBV3-1 (or the pseudogene TRBV3-2) and J is TRBJ2-3; a possible D gene is TRBD1 (6 bases). V was trimmed by 2 bases and J by 1 base, leaving 10 bases between them. Germline CDR1 and CDR2: LGHDT and YNNKEL (reference sequence). CDR3 length: 15 residues. The CDR3 sequence: CASSQSGHRTDTQYF. The CDR3 DNA reads as TGTGCCAGCAGCCAATCGGGACACCGCACAGATACGCAGTATTTT.

J is TRBJ2-5 and V is TRBV5-4; 11 bases are a match to TRBD2. CDR3 length: 14 amino acids. CDR1 SGHNT and CDR2 YYREEE come from the germline V gene (reference sequence). V dropped 3 bases and J dropped 3; count of bases not matched to a gene: 1. The CDR3 DNA follows: TGTGCCAGCAGCTCGACTAGCGGGGAAGAGACCCAGTACTTC. The encoded protein is CASSSTSGEETQYF.

The rearrangement joins TRBV29-1 to TRBJ2-1; D call uncertain. Trimming took 6 bases from V and 3 from J, leaving 9 bases between them. CDR1 is SQVTM, CDR2 ANQGSEA, per germline. The CDR3 is 12 amino acids. The CDR3 spells CSVAQIYNEQFF. In DNA, the CDR3 is TGCAGCGTGGCCCAGATCTACAATGAGCAGTTCTTC.

CDR3 sequence (DNA): TGCGCCAGCAGCCAAGGGGGGCGGGAGGATACGCAGTATTTT. Translating it yields CASSQGGREDTQYF. The J gene is TRBJ2-3, the V gene TRBV4-3, with D maybe TRBD2 (7 bases). CDR1 and CDR2 from the germline V gene are LGHNA and YSLEER. This CDR3 contains 14 residues. V lost 1 base and J lost 6, with 11 bases in between.

The chain uses TRBV7-9 and TRBJ2-7; 9 bases are shared with TRBD1. Germline V gene lookup returns CDR1 SEHNR and CDR2 FQNEAQ (reference sequence). Trimming cost V 5 bases and J 1 base; bases outside gene matches: 6. The CDR3 has 15 residues. The CDR3 sequence is CASSPGTGPSYEQYF. For the CDR3, the DNA is TGTGCCAGCAGCCCGGGGACAGGGCCGTCCTACGAGCAGTACTTC.

This chain links TRBV9 with TRBJ1-1; 7 bases are shared with TRBD1. The ends lost 4 bases at V and 4 bases at J; junction bases unmatched: 10. The length of the CDR3 is 15 residues. Germline CDR1 SGDLS, CDR2 YYNGEE. CDR3 region: CASSPRSGQVTEAFF. CDR3 DNA sequence: TGTGCCAGCAGCCCTCGCTCAGGACAGGTCACTGAAGCTTTCTTT. The variable domain in full, completed from reference TRBV9 and TRBJ1-1, reads DSGVTQTPKHLITATGQRVTLRCSPRSGDLSVYWYQQSLDQGLQFLIQYYNGEERAKGNILERFSAQQFPDLHSELNLSSLELGDSALYFCASSPRSGQVTEAFFGQGTRLTVV.

The rearrangement joins TRBV5-1 to TRBJ2-1; perhaps TRBD2 as D (5 bases). Trimming took 0 bases from V and 1 from J, leaving 8 bases between them. The CDR3 runs to 15 residues. CDR1 and CDR2 from the germline V gene are SGHRS and YFSETQ. CDR3: CASSLAAASYNEQFF. CDR3 bases: TGCGCCAGCAGCTTGGCAGCGGCTTCCTACAATGAGCAGTTCTTC. Based on the CDR3 plus reference TRBV5-1 and TRBJ2-1, the full variable domain is KAGVTQTPRYLIKTRGQQVTLSCSPISGHRSVSWYQQTPGQGLQFLFEYFSETQRNKGNFPGRFSGRQFSNSRSEMNVSTLELGDSALYLCASSLAAASYNEQFFGPGTRLTVL.

This clone came up once. V is TRBV15 and J is TRBJ2-1, with 11 bases that match TRBD2. The CDR3 covers 16 residues. Germline lookup yields CDR1 LNHNV and CDR2 YYDKDF (reference sequence). Trimming at V came to 3 bases and at J to 6 bases, leaving 7 bases not matched to a gene. CDR3 in amino acids: CATSSMTGTSGNEQFF. The CDR3, as DNA: TGTGCCACCAGCAGCATGACCGGGACTAGCGGCAATGAGCAGTTCTTC. Filled out from reference TRBV15 and TRBJ2-1, the complete variable domain reads DAMVIQNPRYQVTQFGKPVTLSCSQTLNHNVMYWYQQKSSQAPKLLFHYYDKDFNNEADTPDNFQSRRPNTSFCFLDIRSPGLGDTAMYLCATSSMTGTSGNEQFFGPGTRLTVL.

This clone was counted only a few times. This sequence joins TRBV6-1 and TRBJ2-1; TRBD2 aligns across 11 bases. Per the germline V gene, CDR1 is MNHNS and CDR2 is SASEGT. The CDR3 consists of 15 residues. The J segment lost 6 bases and the V segment lost 3 bases, leaving 4 bases of the junction unmatched. The CDR3 loop reads CASSDRLAGRNEQFF. The CDR3 nucleotides are TGTGCCAGCAGTGACCGACTAGCGGGACGCAATGAGCAGTTCTTC.

The rearrangement links TRBV2 to TRBJ1-5, with a tentative D call TRBD1 (5 bases). The CDR3 is 11 residues long. Germline-derived CDR1 and CDR2 are SNHLY and FYNNEI. V lost 6 bases and J lost 10, with 10 bases in between. This CDR3 reads CASRRDGPQHF. CDR3 DNA: TGTGCCAGCAGGAGGGACGGTCCCCAGCATTTT.

The chain links TRBV9 to TRBJ2-7, with 8 nucleotides matching TRBD1. Germline CDR1 reads SGDLS; CDR2 reads YYNGEE. This CDR3 has 17 amino acids. The J segment lost 1 base and the V segment lost 3 bases, leaving 12 bases of the junction unmatched. The CDR3 region has the DNA TGTGCCAGCAGCGCCGCTGAACAGGGGGTCGGGTCCTACGAGCAGTACTTC. This codes for CASSAAEQGVGSYEQYF.

This chain joins TRBV6-6 and TRBJ1-3; the D gene is possibly TRBD1 (6 bases). Germline V CDR1 and CDR2: MNHNY, SVGAGI (reference sequence). There are 17 residues in the CDR3. Trimming stripped 5 bases from V and 1 base from J, with 18 bases between. CDR3 bases: TGTGCCAGCAGTCCCGCCTGGGGGGCCCAGTCTGGAAACACCATATATTTT. The encoded protein is CASSPAWGAQSGNTIYF.

V is TRBV7-2 and J is TRBJ1-2, with no clear D. Trimming pared 6 bases from V and 4 bases from J, leaving 12 bases between. Per the germline V gene, CDR1 is SGHTA and CDR2 is FQGNSA. The CDR3 has 13 residues. The CDR3 bases are TGTGCCAGCAGGAAAGGGATGCCCTATGGCTACACCTTC. It yields the protein CASRKGMPYGYTF.

As for this clone: This sample also contains other DNA sequences that code for the same CDR3. The V gene is TRBV5-1, the J gene TRBJ2-2, with no clear D. With 0 bases removed from V and 5 bases from J, the gap between germline ends came to 5 bases. The CDR3 runs 13 residues. Germline V lookup: CDR1 SGHRS, CDR2 YFSETQ. The CDR3 loop is CASSLGITGELFF. The CDR3 DNA is TGCGCCAGCAGCTTGGGGATAACCGGGGAGCTGTTTTTT. The whole variable domain, remainder taken from reference TRBV5-1 and TRBJ2-2, is KAGVTQTPRYLIKTRGQQVTLSCSPISGHRSVSWYQQTPGQGLQFLFEYFSETQRNKGNFPGRFSGRQFSNSRSEMNVSTLELGDSALYLCASSLGITGELFFGEGSRLTVL.

This chain connects TRBV20-1 to TRBJ1-3; D may be TRBD1 (5 bases). This CDR3 has 11 residues. Germline V gene lookup returns CDR1 DFQATT and CDR2 SNEGSKA (reference sequence). The germline V and J ends were trimmed by 3 bases and 6 bases, with 6 bases remaining between them. Here the CDR3 DNA reads TGCAGTGCTAGGGGGCAAAACACCATATATTTT. The encoded protein is CSARGQNTIYF.

This chain links TRBV5-1 with TRBJ2-7; the match to TRBD1 covers 8 bases. Germline CDR1 is SGHRS and CDR2 is YFSETQ. This CDR3 comprises 15 residues. J gave up 7 bases and V 4 bases, and 13 bases lay outside the gene matches. The CDR3 DNA sequence: TGCGCCAGCAGCCCGGAAGGGACAGGCCTACGAGAGCAGTACTTC. It specifies CASSPEGTGLREQYF. Looking up the rest from reference TRBV5-1 and TRBJ2-7 gives the full variable domain: KAGVTQTPRYLIKTRGQQVTLSCSPISGHRSVSWYQQTPGQGLQFLFEYFSETQRNKGNFPGRFSGRQFSNSRSEMNVSTLELGDSALYLCASSPEGTGLREQYFGPGTRLTVT.

The chain has TRBV5-6 and TRBJ2-7; D perhaps matches TRBD1 (5 bases). CDR1 and CDR2 (germline): SGHDT, YYEEEE. The CDR3 sequence is 11 residues long. The V end lost 7 bases, the J end lost 5 bases, and 10 bases lay between the germline ends. The CDR3 sequence: CASQGRDEQYF. The CDR3 region has the DNA TGTGCCAGCCAGGGCAGGGACGAGCAGTACTTC.

The CDR3 nucleotides are TGTGCCAGCAGCTCCGGACAGGCTAACTCCTACGAGCAGTACTTC. Its protein product is CASSSGQANSYEQYF. The chain carries TRBV7-8 and TRBJ2-7; 7 bases agree with TRBD1. The CDR3 loop spans 15 amino acids. With V trimmed by 4 bases and J by 0 bases, 6 bases remained unmatched. Germline CDR1 SGHVS, CDR2 FQNEAQ.

V and J are TRBV2 and TRBJ1-2; no clear D. Trimming removed 1 base at V and 4 bases at J, with 7 bases between. Per germline, CDR1 SNHLY and CDR2 FYNNEI. The CDR3 contains 13 residues. CDR3 region: CASSEVGGYGYTF. CDR3 in DNA: TGTGCCAGCAGTGAAGTCGGTGGCTATGGCTACACCTTC. The entire variable domain, with the rest obtained from reference TRBV2 and TRBJ1-2, is as follows: EPEVTQTPSHQVTQMGQEVILRCVPISNHLYFYWYRQILGQKVEFLVSFYNNEISEKSEIFDDQFSVERPDGSNFTLKIRSTKLEDSAMYFCASSEVGGYGYTFGSGTRLTVV.

V gene TRBV7-2 combines with J gene TRBJ1-2; 7 bases align to TRBD1. After removal of 7 bases from V and 3 bases from J, the junction contained 8 bases not matched to a gene. CDR3 length equals 14 residues. Germline values: CDR1 SGHTA, CDR2 FQGNSA. CDR3 in DNA: TGTGCCAGCACACAGGGGCGCTGGGACTATGGCTACACCTTC. This sequence encodes CASTQGRWDYGYTF.

J is TRBJ2-3 and V is TRBV7-2, with a possible D match to TRBD2 (5 bases). Per germline, CDR1 SGHTA and CDR2 FQGNSA. V was cut by 3 bases and J by 2 bases, with 12 bases left in between. This CDR3 has 15 residues. The CDR3 DNA reads as TGTGCCAGCAGCTTTGCTAGCCTTGACACAGATACGCAGTATTTT. It is translated as CASSFASLDTDTQYF. The full variable domain, rest sourced from reference TRBV7-2 and TRBJ2-3, is GAGVSQSPSNKVTEKGKDVELRCDPISGHTALYWYRQSLGQGLEFLIYFQGNSAPDKSGLPSDRFSAERTGGSVSTLTIQRTQQEDSAVYLCASSFASLDTDTQYFGPGTRLTVL.

The J gene is TRBJ2-1, the V gene TRBV9; 7 bases are shared with TRBD2. Looked up from germline, CDR1 is SGDLS and CDR2 is YYNGEE. The length of the CDR3 is 15 residues. V shed 4 bases, J shed 3 bases, and the junction held 7 bases outside the gene matches. The CDR3: CASSKSGTNYNEQFF. The DNA of the CDR3 is TGTGCCAGCAGCAAGTCCGGGACTAACTACAATGAGCAGTTCTTC.

The chain is built from TRBV27 and TRBJ1-1, with D tentatively TRBD1 (6 bases). CDR1 is MNHEY and CDR2 is SMNVEV in the germline V gene (reference sequence). The CDR3 is made up of 13 amino acids. Trimming took off 4 bases at V and 2 bases at J, with 8 bases between the two ends. The DNA of the CDR3 is TGTGCCAGCAGTTGGACAGCTAACACTGAAGCTTTCTTT. Amino acids: CASSWTANTEAFF.

The CDR3 is CASSLEGVNIQYF. CDR3 bases: TGTGCCAGCAGCTTAGAGGGGGTGAACATTCAGTACTTC. J is TRBJ2-4 and V is TRBV7-9; D is perhaps TRBD1 (6 bases). The V end lost 1 base, the J end lost 7 bases, and 8 bases lay between the germline ends. Germline V lookup: CDR1 SEHNR, CDR2 FQNEAQ (reference sequence). The CDR3 has 13 residues.

This clone has only one observation. J is TRBJ1-4 and V is TRBV6-2 or TRBV6-3; 7 bases are shared with TRBD1. The CDR3 sequence is 14 residues long. Germline CDR1 MNHEY, CDR2 SVGEGT. The V segment lost 6 bases and the J segment 7 bases; nucleotides outside the gene matches: 8. CDR3 bases: TGTGCCAGCAGCCGACAGGGACTGAGTGAAAAACTGTTTTTT. Translated, it gives CASSRQGLSEKLFF.

CDR3 amino acids: CKGVYGYTF. The CDR3 DNA sequence: TGCAAGGGAGTCTATGGCTACACCTTC. The rearrangement uses TRBV20-1 and TRBJ1-2; D unresolved. Germline V lookup: CDR1 DFQATT, CDR2 SNEGSKA (reference sequence). This CDR3 contains 9 residues.

The chain combines TRBV6-5 with TRBJ1-5; D gene unclear. CDR1 and CDR2 (germline): MNHEY, SVGAGI. V gave up 6 bases and J gave up 9 bases, with 9 bases separating them. This CDR3 is built from 11 residues. The chain's CDR3 is CASSGGRPQHF. The CDR3 DNA sequence: TGTGCCAGCAGCGGAGGGCGGCCCCAGCATTTT.

The chain recombines TRBV5-1 with TRBJ1-6; D perhaps matches TRBD1 (5 bases). Germline V gene lookup returns CDR1 SGHRS and CDR2 YFSETQ. V lost 0 bases, J lost 7 bases, and 8 bases lay in between. The CDR3 has 14 residues. CDR3 residues: CASSLGQYNSPLHF. CDR3 DNA sequence: TGCGCCAGCAGCTTGGGACAGTACAATTCACCCCTCCACTTT.

The chain carries TRBV6-5 and TRBJ1-1; D gene unclear. This CDR3 contains 13 residues. Trimming stripped 4 bases from V and 8 bases from J, with 14 bases between. Germline V lookup: CDR1 MNHEY, CDR2 SVGAGI. The CDR3 nucleotides are TGTGCCAGCAGTTCAATGACGGGATCCGAAGCTTTCTTT. Protein sequence: CASSSMTGSEAFF.